Presented here are 17 T cell receptor beta chains from one specimen sequenced in a study of T cells in Graves' hyperthyroidism and ophthalmopathy (dated by TCRdb to the late 2010s). Library method: multiplex PCR. The instrument was an Illumina HiSeq 2000. TCR beta CDR3 regions were amplified from RNA transcripts. The first round of RT-PCR for the TCR CDR3 was performed with the HTBI primer set and the Qiagen OneStep RT-PCR kit. The public reads were reanalyzed by TCRdb: fastp trimming at Q25, MiXCR alignment, in-frame beta chains only. CDR3 protein sequences are deduplicated, and each keeps its most common genes and DNA. The table for this sample lists some 690,000 distinct CDR3 sequences; around a sixth of them were counted only once. The ten largest make up 15% to 17% of the sample. The sample comprised blood. These TCRs come from a man aged 50-60 years with Graves' hyperthyroidism.

The sample holds one count of this clonotype. The V and J genes are TRBV18 and TRBJ1-1; TRBD1 matches at 9 bases. This CDR3 has 15 amino acids. Germline V lookup: CDR1 KGHSH, CDR2 LQKENI. J gave up 4 bases and V 3 bases, and 6 bases lay outside the gene matches. The CDR3 reads CASSPLGTGSTEAFF. The CDR3 DNA reads TGTGCCAGCTCACCTTTAGGGACAGGGTCCACTGAAGCTTTCTTT.

This clonotype was detected a few times. The genes are TRBV20-1 and TRBJ2-5; D is possibly TRBD1 (6 bases). This CDR3 has 14 residues. Trimming took 5 bases from V and 2 from J, leaving 15 bases between them. Germline lookup yields CDR1 DFQATT and CDR2 SNEGSKA (reference sequence). CDR3 in amino acids: CSAFFWTVQETQYF. The CDR3 nucleotides are TGCAGTGCTTTTTTCTGGACAGTTCAAGAGACCCAGTACTTC.

The sample holds a few counts of this clonotype. The genes are TRBV27 and TRBJ1-5; TRBD1 is a possible D gene (6 bases). CDR3 length equals 17 residues. Germline assignment: CDR1 MNHEY and CDR2 SMNVEV (reference sequence). V was trimmed by 5 bases and J by 5 bases, leaving 22 bases between them. The CDR3 region is CASSLLWTALGDQPQHF. CDR3 sequence (DNA): TGTGCCAGCAGTCTGCTTTGGACAGCCCTCGGGGATCAGCCCCAGCATTTT.

CDR3 bases: TGTGCCAGCAGTGGACGGACGGAAACTGGCTACACCTTC. Encoded protein: CASSGRTETGYTF. J is TRBJ1-2 and V is TRBV6-2 or TRBV6-3; D gene ambiguous. Trimming removed 5 bases at V and 7 bases at J, with 14 bases between. The CDR3 runs 13 residues. Germline CDR1 and CDR2: MNHEY and SVGEGT.

This clonotype turned up a few times. This chain uses TRBV3-1 with TRBJ1-5, with D perhaps TRBD1 (6 bases). The CDR3 has 16 amino acids. V gave up 0 bases and J gave up 7 bases, with 16 bases separating them. Germline CDR1 LGHDT, CDR2 YNNKEL (reference sequence). The CDR3 here is CASSQENRVPIQPQHF. CDR3 sequence (DNA): TGTGCCAGCAGCCAAGAAAACAGGGTTCCTATCCAGCCCCAGCATTTT. The full variable domain, rest sourced from reference TRBV3-1 and TRBJ1-5, is DTAVSQTPKYLVTQMGNDKSIKCEQNLGHDTMYWYKQDSKKFLKIMFSYNNKELIINETVPNRFSPKSPDKAHLNLHINSLELGDSAVYFCASSQENRVPIQPQHFGDGTRLSIL.

The gene calls are TRBV7-3 and TRBJ2-3; TRBD2 agrees at 10 bases. CDR3 size: 18 residues. Losses at the gene ends were 5 bases for V and 0 bases for J; bases not matched to a gene: 11. Looked up from germline, CDR1 is SGHTA and CDR2 is FQGTGA. CDR3 amino acids: CASSTTSGIRASTDTQYF. CDR3 nucleotides: TGTGCCAGCAGCACCACTAGCGGGATTCGTGCTAGCACAGATACGCAGTATTTT.

This clonotype was counted many times. The chain recombines TRBV5-1 with TRBJ2-2, with 7 bases fitting TRBD1. V shed 6 bases and J 4 bases; nucleotides not matched to a gene: 9. This CDR3 comprises 15 residues. CDR1 is SGHRS and CDR2 is YFSETQ in the germline V gene. This CDR3 is CASTRDRVATGELFF. Written as DNA, the CDR3 is TGCGCCAGCACCAGAGACAGGGTGGCCACCGGGGAGCTGTTTTTT.

This clonotype was observed a few times. Possible read error: a much larger clone is one base away. The V and J genes are TRBV12-3 or TRBV12-4 and TRBJ1-1; no clear D gene. V lost 4 bases and J lost 6, with 12 bases in between. This CDR3 is built from 13 residues. The CDR3 DNA is TGTGCCAGCAGTTCCTATACGGACGCTGAAGCTTTCTTT. Translation: CASSSYTDAEAFF.

This clonotype was detected only a few times. The chain joins TRBV6-5 to TRBJ1-1, with 10 nucleotides matching TRBD1. Germline assignment: CDR1 MNHEY and CDR2 SVGAGI. This CDR3 is built from 15 residues. V lost 4 bases and J lost 2; bases outside the gene matches: 4. The CDR3 protein is CASSFQTGGNTEAFF. DNA for the CDR3: TGTGCCAGCAGTTTCCAGACAGGGGGCAACACTGAAGCTTTCTTT.

This clonotype has ten or more counts. The chain uses TRBV2 and TRBJ2-3; 7 positions agree with TRBD2. V lost 4 bases and J lost 4; bases outside the gene matches: 5. Germline CDR1 SNHLY, CDR2 FYNNEI. This CDR3 has 14 amino acids. CDR3 DNA sequence: TGTGCCAGCAGTGGCGGGAGAGGCCCAGATACGCAGTATTTT. It codes for CASSGGRGPDTQYF. The variable domain in full, completed from reference TRBV2 and TRBJ2-3, reads EPEVTQTPSHQVTQMGQEVILRCVPISNHLYFYWYRQILGQKVEFLVSFYNNEISEKSEIFDDQFSVERPDGSNFTLKIRSTKLEDSAMYFCASSGGRGPDTQYFGPGTRLTVL.

V and J are TRBV2 and TRBJ2-5; 9 nucleotides match TRBD2. This CDR3 comprises 15 residues. CDR1 and CDR2 from the germline V gene are SNHLY and FYNNEI. J was trimmed by 4 bases and V by 5 bases; bases with no gene match: 8. Written as DNA, the CDR3 is TGTGCCAGCAGTATAAGGCTAGCGGGACTAGAGACCCAGTACTTC. Translating gives CASSIRLAGLETQYF.

This clonotype was detected ten times or more. The rearrangement links TRBV11-2 to TRBJ1-3; no reliable D call. V was pared by 4 bases and J by 8 bases, with 15 bases between. Germline V gene sequence: CDR1 SGHAT, CDR2 FQNNGV. The CDR3 totals 14 residues. CDR3 in DNA: TGTGCCAGCAGCTCGGTACATAACGGGGACACCATATATTTT. It specifies CASSSVHNGDTIYF.

This clonotype was recorded at least ten times. The chain links TRBV28 to TRBJ1-6, with D unclear. Germline V gene lookup returns CDR1 MDHEN and CDR2 SYDVKM. The CDR3 is 16 amino acids. Trimming removed 6 bases at V and 8 bases at J, with 20 bases between. The CDR3 here is CASSSLVSTGYSPLHF. The CDR3 coding sequence is TGTGCCAGCAGCTCCCTGGTTAGCACGGGGTATTCACCCCTCCACTTT. The complete variable domain, with remaining parts taken from reference TRBV28 and TRBJ1-6, reads DVKVTQSSRYLVKRTGEKVFLECVQDMDHENMFWYRQDPGLGLRLIYFSYDVKMKEKGDIPEGYSVSREKKERFSLILESASTNQTSMYLCASSSLVSTGYSPLHFGNGTRLTVT.

The V and J genes are TRBV27 and TRBJ2-1; weak D call: TRBD1 (5 bases). Trimming pared 5 bases from V and 2 bases from J, leaving 19 bases between. This CDR3 is 17 amino acids long. CDR1 and CDR2 (germline): MNHEY, SMNVEV (reference sequence). CDR3 region: CASSPHGSEDTYNEQFF. DNA of the CDR3: TGTGCCAGCAGTCCCCATGGCAGCGAGGACACCTACAATGAGCAGTTCTTC.

This clonotype was recorded at least ten times. This chain connects TRBV6-2 or TRBV6-3 to TRBJ1-2; 8 positions agree with TRBD1. Germline-derived CDR1 and CDR2 are MNHEY and SVGEGT. The CDR3 has 12 amino acids. The ends lost 8 bases at V and 4 bases at J; junction bases unmatched: 3. This chain's CDR3 is CASAGTGYGYTF. Here the CDR3 DNA reads TGTGCCAGCGCCGGGACAGGCTATGGCTACACCTTC.

This clonotype appeared many times. The V and J genes are TRBV28 and TRBJ2-2; no reliable D call. The CDR3 consists of 15 residues. V was cut by 2 bases and J by 2 bases, with 9 bases left in between. The V gene's germline CDR1 is MDHEN and CDR2 SYDVKM. CDR3 sequence (DNA): TGTGCCAGCAGTTTACCTGGCGAAAACACCGGGGAGCTGTTTTTT. Its protein product is CASSLPGENTGELFF.

This clonotype was seen only a few times. V and J are TRBV28 and TRBJ2-2; no definite D call. Germline values: CDR1 MDHEN, CDR2 SYDVKM. V gave up 1 base and J gave up 1 base, with 7 bases separating them. This CDR3 region has 15 residues. The CDR3 loop reads CASSLYQVNTGELFF. In nucleotides, the CDR3 is TGTGCCAGCAGTTTATACCAGGTGAACACCGGGGAGCTGTTTTTT.